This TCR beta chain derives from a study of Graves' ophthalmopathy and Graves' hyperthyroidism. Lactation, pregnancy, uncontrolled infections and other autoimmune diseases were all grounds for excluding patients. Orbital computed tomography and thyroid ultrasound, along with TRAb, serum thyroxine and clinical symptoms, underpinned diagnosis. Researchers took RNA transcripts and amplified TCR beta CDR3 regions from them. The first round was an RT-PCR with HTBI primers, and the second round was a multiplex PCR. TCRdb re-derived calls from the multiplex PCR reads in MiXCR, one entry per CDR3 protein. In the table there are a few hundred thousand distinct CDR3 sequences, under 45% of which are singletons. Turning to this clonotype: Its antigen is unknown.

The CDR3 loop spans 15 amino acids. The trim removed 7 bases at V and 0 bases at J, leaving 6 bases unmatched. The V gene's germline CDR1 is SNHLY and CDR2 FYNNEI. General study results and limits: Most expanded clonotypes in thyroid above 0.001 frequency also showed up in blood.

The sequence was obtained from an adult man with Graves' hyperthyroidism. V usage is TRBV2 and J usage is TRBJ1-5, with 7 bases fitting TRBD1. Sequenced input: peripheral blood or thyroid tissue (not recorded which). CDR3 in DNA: TGTGCCAGCAACACCGGGACAGATAGCAATCAGCCCCAGCATTTT. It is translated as CASNTGTDSNQPQHF.